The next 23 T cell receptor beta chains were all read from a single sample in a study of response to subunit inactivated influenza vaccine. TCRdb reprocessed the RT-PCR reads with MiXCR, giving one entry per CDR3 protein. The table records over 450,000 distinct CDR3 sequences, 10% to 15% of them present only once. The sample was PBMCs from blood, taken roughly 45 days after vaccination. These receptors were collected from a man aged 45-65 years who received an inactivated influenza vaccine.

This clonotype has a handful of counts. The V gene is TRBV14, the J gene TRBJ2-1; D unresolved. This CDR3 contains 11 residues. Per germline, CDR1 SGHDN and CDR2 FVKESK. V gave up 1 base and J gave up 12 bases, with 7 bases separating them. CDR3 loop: CASSQAAGQFF. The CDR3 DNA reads TGTGCCAGCAGCCAAGCGGCAGGGCAGTTCTTC.

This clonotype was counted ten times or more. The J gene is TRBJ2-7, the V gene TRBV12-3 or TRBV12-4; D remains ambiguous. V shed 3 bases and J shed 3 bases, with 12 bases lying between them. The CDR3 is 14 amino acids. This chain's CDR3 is CASSFRWSNYEQYF. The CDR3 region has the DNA TGTGCCAGCAGTTTTCGTTGGTCTAACTACGAGCAGTACTTC.

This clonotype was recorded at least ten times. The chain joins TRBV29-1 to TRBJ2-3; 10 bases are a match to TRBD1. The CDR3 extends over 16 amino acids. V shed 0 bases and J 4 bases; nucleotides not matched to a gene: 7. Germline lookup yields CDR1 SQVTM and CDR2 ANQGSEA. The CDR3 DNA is TGCAGCGTTGAAGATAGTCGACAGGGGGCCCCAGATACGCAGTATTTT. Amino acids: CSVEDSRQGAPDTQYF.

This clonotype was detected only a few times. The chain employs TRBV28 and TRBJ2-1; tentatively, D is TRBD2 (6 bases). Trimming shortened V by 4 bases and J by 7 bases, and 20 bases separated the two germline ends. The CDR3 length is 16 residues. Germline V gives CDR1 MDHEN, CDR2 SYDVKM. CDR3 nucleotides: TGTGCCAGCAGTTGGTCCAGCGGGTCGGGTGGGAATGAGCAGTTCTTC. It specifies CASSWSSGSGGNEQFF.

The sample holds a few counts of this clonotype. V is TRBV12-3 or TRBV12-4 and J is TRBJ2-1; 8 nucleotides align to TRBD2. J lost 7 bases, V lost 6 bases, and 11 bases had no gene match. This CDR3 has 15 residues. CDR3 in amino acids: CASRGGLGPGNEQFF. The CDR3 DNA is TGTGCCAGCAGGGGGGGACTAGGCCCCGGGAATGAGCAGTTCTTC.

The CDR3 sequence is CATSDWMYNEQFF. DNA of the CDR3: TGTGCCACCAGTGATTGGATGTACAATGAGCAGTTCTTC. This chain connects TRBV24-1 to TRBJ2-1; no definite D call. The CDR3 runs to 13 residues. The V gene's germline CDR1 is KGHDR and CDR2 SFDVKD. V dropped 2 bases and J dropped 4 bases, with 5 bases sitting between them.

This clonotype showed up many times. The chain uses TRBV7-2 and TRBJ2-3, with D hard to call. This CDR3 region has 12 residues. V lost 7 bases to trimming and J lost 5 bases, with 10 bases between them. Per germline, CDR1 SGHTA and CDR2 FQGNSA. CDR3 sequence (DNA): TGTGCCAGCACCCCCCTCGGAGATACGCAGTATTTT. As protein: CASTPLGDTQYF.

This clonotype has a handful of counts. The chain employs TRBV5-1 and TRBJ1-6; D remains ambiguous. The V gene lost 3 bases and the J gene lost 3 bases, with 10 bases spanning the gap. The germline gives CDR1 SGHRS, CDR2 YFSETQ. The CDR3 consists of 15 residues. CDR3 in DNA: TGCGCCAGCAGCTCTAGACCGAACTATAATTCACCCCTCCACTTT. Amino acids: CASSSRPNYNSPLHF.

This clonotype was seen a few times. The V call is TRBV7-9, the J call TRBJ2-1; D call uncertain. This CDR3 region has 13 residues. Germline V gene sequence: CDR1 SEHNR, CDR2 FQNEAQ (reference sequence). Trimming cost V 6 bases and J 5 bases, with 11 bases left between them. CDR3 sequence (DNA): TGTGCCAGCAGTAAACTCCCCCACAATGAGCAGTTCTTC. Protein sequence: CASSKLPHNEQFF.

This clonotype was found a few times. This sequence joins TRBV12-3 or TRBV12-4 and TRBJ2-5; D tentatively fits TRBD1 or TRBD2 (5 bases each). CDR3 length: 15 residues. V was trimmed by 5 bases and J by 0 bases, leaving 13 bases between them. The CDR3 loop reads CASSRGTEYQETQYF. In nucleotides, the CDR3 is TGTGCCAGCAGTAGAGGGACCGAGTACCAAGAGACCCAGTACTTC.

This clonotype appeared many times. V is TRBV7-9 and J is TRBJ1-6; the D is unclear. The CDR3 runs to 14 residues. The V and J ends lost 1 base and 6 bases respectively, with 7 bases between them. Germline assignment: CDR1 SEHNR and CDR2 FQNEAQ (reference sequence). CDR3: CASSLGQVNSPLHF. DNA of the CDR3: TGTGCCAGCAGCTTAGGGCAGGTTAATTCACCCCTCCACTTT.

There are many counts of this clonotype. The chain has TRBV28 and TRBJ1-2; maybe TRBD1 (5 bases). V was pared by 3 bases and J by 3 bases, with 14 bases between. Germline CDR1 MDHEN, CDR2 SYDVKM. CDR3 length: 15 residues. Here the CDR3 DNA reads TGTGCCAGCAGTTTTATCAGGGACGGATACTATGGCTACACCTTC. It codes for CASSFIRDGYYGYTF.

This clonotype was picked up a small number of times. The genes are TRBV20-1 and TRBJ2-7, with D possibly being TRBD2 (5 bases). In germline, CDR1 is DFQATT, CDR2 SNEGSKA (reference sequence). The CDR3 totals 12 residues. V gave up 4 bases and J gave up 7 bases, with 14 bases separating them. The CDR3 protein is CSAISAPEEQYF. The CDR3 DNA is TGCAGTGCTATTAGCGCCCCCGAGGAGCAGTACTTC.

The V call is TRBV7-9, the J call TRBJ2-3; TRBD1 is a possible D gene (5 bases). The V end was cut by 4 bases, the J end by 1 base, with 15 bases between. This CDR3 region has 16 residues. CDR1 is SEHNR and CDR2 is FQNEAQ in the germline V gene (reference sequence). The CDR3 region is CASSSSGSRGTDTQYF. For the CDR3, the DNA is TGTGCCAGCAGCTCCTCGGGTTCCAGGGGCACAGATACGCAGTATTTT. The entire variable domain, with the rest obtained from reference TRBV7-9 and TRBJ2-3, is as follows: DTGVSQNPRHKITKRGQNVTFRCDPISEHNRLYWYRQTLGQGPEFLTYFQNEAQLEKSRLLSDRFSAERPKGSFSTLEIQRTEQGDSAMYLCASSSSGSRGTDTQYFGPGTRLTVL.

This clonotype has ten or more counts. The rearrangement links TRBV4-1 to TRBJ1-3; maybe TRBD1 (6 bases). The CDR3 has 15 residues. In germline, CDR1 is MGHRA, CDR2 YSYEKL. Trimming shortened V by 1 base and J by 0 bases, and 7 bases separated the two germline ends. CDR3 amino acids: CASSQGTVSGNTIYF. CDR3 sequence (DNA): TGCGCCAGCAGCCAAGGGACAGTCTCTGGAAACACCATATATTTT.

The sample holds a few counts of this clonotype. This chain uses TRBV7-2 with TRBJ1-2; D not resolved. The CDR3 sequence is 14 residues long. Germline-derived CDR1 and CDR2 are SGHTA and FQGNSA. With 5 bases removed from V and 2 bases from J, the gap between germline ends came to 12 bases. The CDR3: CASSASGVNYGYTF. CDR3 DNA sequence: TGTGCCAGCAGCGCCTCCGGGGTAAACTATGGCTACACCTTC.

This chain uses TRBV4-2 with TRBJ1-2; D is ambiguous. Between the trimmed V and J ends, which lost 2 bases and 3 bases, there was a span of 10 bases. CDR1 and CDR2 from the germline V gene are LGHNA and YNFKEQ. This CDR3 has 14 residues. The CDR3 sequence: CASSQRELDYGYTF. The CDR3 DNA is TGTGCCAGCAGCCAAAGGGAGTTGGACTATGGCTACACCTTC.

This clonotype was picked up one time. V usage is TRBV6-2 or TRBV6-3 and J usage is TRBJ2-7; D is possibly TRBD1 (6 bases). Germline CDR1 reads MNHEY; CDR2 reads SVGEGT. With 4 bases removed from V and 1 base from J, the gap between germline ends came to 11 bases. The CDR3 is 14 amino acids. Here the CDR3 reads CASSSWTVSYEQYF. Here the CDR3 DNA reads TGTGCCAGCAGTTCCTGGACAGTTTCCTACGAGCAGTACTTC.

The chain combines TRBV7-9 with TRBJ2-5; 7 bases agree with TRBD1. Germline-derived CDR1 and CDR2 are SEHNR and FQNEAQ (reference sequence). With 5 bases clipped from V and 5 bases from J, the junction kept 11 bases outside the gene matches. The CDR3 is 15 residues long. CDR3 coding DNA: TGTGCCAGCAGCACATCCGACAGGGTAGGGGAGACCCAGTACTTC. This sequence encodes CASSTSDRVGETQYF.

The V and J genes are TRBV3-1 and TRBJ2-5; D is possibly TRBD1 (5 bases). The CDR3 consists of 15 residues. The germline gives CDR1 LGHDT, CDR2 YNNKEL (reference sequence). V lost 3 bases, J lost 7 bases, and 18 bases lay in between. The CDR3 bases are TGTGCCAGCAGCCAGGCCTTGACAGCTCCGGGGACCCAGTACTTC. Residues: CASSQALTAPGTQYF.

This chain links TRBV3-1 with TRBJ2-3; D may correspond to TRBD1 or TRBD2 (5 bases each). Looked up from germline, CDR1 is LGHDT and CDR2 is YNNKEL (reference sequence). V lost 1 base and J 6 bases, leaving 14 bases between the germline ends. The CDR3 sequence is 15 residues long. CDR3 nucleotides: TGTGCCAGCAGCCAAGTAGGGCCCGGGGCGGATACGCAGTATTTT. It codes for CASSQVGPGADTQYF.

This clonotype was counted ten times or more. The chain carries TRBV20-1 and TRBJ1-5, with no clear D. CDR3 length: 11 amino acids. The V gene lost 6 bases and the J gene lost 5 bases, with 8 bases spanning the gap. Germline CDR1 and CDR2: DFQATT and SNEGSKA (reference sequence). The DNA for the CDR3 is TGCAGTGCCAGCCTGGATCAGCCCCAGCATTTT. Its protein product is CSASLDQPQHF.

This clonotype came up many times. The CDR3 DNA reads as TGTGCCAGCAGCCAGGGGACTAGCGGGGGTTTGCAAGAGACCCAGTACTTC. Residues: CASSQGTSGGLQETQYF. V gene TRBV7-6 combines with J gene TRBJ2-5; 14 bases line up with TRBD2. V was clipped by 5 bases and J by 2 bases; unmatched bases: 7. Germline CDR1 reads SGHVS; CDR2 reads FNYEAQ. There are 17 residues in the CDR3.